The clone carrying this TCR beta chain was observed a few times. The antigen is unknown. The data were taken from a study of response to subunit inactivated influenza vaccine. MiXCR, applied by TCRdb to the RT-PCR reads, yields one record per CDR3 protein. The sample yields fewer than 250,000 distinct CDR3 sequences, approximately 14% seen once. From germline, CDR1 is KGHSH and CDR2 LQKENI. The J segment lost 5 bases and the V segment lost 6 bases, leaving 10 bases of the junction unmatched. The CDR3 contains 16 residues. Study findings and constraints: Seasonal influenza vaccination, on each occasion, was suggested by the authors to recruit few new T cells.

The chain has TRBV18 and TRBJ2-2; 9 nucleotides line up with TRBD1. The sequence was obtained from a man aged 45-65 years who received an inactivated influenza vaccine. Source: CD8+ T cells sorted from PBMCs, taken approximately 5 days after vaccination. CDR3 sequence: CASSPAGTGRTGELFF. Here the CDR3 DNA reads TGTGCCAGCTCCCCCGCCGGGACAGGGCGAACCGGGGAGCTGTTTTTT.